This T cell receptor beta chain was captured in a study of T cells after yellow fever vaccination. This clonotype was recorded at least ten times. Production of TCR cDNA was by 5'RACE template switching, which also added a universal primer site and UMIs. TCRdb re-analysed the 5' RACE reads in MiXCR, keeping a single row per CDR3 protein. The sample gives 200,000 to 300,000 distinct CDR3 sequences, 6% to 8% of which show up once; about 0.95% is in the top ten. This receptor was identified in a young man who received the YFV17D yellow fever vaccine. Sequencing used CD4+ T cells sorted from PBMCs, obtained on the day of the yellow fever booster vaccination.

In nucleotides, the CDR3 is TGCAGTGCTAGCCCCCCTAGCAGCTACAATGAGCAGTTCTTC. It yields the protein CSASPPSSYNEQFF. V usage is TRBV20-1 and J usage is TRBJ2-1, with D possibly being TRBD2 (5 bases). The V end lost 3 bases, the J end lost 3 bases, and 12 bases lay between the germline ends. CDR3 length: 14 amino acids. The V gene's germline CDR1 is DFQATT and CDR2 SNEGSKA (reference sequence).